A selection of T cell receptor beta chains follows, all from one sample in a study of CD8 T cells in Susac syndrome. TCRdb ran MiXCR on the immunoSEQ multiplex PCR reads and lists one entry per CDR3 protein. This table has some 200,000 distinct CDR3 sequences, around 95% appearing once. The sequenced sample was CD4+ T cells from PBMCs. These receptors originate from a human donor with Susac syndrome. Each CDR3 is given with its conserved first and last residue. Each record gives: V gene, clone size, J gene, D gene, CDR3 DNA, CDR3 protein. A D gene is named only where the DNA matches it firmly. The size entry is marked missing in some rows and otherwise reads once, few, many or a size class.

>TRBV4-3|-|TRBJ1-1|-
TGCGCCAGCAGCTCGGGGCCGGGGAGTGAAGCTTTCTTT
CASSSGPGSEAFF
>TRBV29-1|-|TRBJ2-7|-
TGCAGCGTTAACAGGGAGTCCTACGAGCAGTACTTC
CSVNRESYEQYF
>TRBV9|-|TRBJ2-2|TRBD2
TGTGCCAGCAGCCTCCCTGGGCCAGCGGGGTACACCGGGGAGCTGTTTTTT
CASSLPGPAGYTGELFF
>TRBV29-1|-|TRBJ1-2|TRBD1
TGCAGCGTTGACCCGGGACAGGGGGACTATGGCTACACCTTC
CSVDPGQGDYGYTF
>TRBV15|-|TRBJ1-6|TRBD1
TGTGCCACCAGCAGGGACCTAACAGGGGGCGATAATTCACCCCTCCACTTT
CATSRDLTGGDNSPLHF
>TRBV2|-|TRBJ2-5|TRBD1
TGTGCCAGCAGTGAAGACTGGACAGGACCTCAAGAGACCCAGTACTTC
CASSEDWTGPQETQYF
>TRBV12-3/TRBV12-4|once|TRBJ1-4|-
TGTGCCAGCAGGGAAGAGGGGGCAACTAATGAAAAACTGTTTTTT
CASREEGATNEKLFF
>TRBV28|-|TRBJ2-1|TRBD2
TGTGCCAGCACTAGCGGGGGGGGTGAGCAGTTCTTC
CASTSGGGEQFF
>TRBV20-1|-|TRBJ2-5|TRBD2
TGCAGTGCACGGGAGCGGGGGGTTGAAGAGACCCAGTACTTC
CSARERGVEETQYF
>TRBV5-4|-|TRBJ2-1|-
TGTGCCAGCAGCCCTTGGCCCCCCGGGCGGATCTTC
CASSPWPPGRIF
>TRBV29-1|-|TRBJ2-3|-
TGCAGCACTATAGGGGGGGTCACAGATACGCAGTATTTT
CSTIGGVTDTQYF
>TRBV9|-|TRBJ2-2|-
TGTGCCAGCGAAGACCGGGGAAACGCCGGGGAGCTGTTTTTT
CASEDRGNAGELFF
>TRBV4-2|-|TRBJ2-4|-
TGTGCCAGCAGCCAAGGAGGGAATAACATTCAGTACTTC
CASSQGGNNIQYF
>TRBV6-5|-|TRBJ2-7|-
TGTGCCAGCAGTTATAACGGGGGGCCATATTACGAGCAGTACTTC
CASSYNGGPYYEQYF
>TRBV20-1|-|TRBJ1-1|-
TGCAGTGTCCCGACCGCAATGAACACTGAAGCTTTCTTT
CSVPTAMNTEAFF
>TRBV29-1|-|TRBJ2-2|-
TGCAGCGTTTGGGTACAGATGAACACCGGGGAGCTGTTTTTT
CSVWVQMNTGELFF
>TRBV3-1|-|TRBJ2-7|-
TGTGCCAGCAGCCAGACTGAGGGTTCCTACGAGCAGTACTTC
CASSQTEGSYEQYF
>TRBV29-1|-|TRBJ2-2|TRBD2
TGCAGCGTATCTACGACTAGCGGGCCTAACACCGGGGAGCTGTTTTTT
CSVSTTSGPNTGELFF
>TRBV7-9|-|TRBJ2-2|-
TGTGCCAGCAGCTTTCCCCTAACCGCCGCGAACACCGGGGAGCTGTTTTTT
CASSFPLTAANTGELFF
>TRBV10-3|-|TRBJ2-2|TRBD2
TGTGCCATCAGTGAGGTAGCGGGGCCACGAGGCGGGGAGCTGTTTTTT
CAISEVAGPRGGELFF
>TRBV11-2|once|TRBJ2-7|TRBD2
TGTGCCAGCAGCTTAGGAGGGCTAGCGGGGGTCGACGAGCAGTACTTC
CASSLGGLAGVDEQYF
>TRBV30|-|TRBJ1-2|-
TGTGCCTGGAATTCAGGGAGAGGTGCGGTCGGCTACACCTTC
CAWNSGRGAVGYTF
>TRBV20-1|-|TRBJ2-1|-
TGCAGTGCTAGCGGGGGTGGCTACAATGAGCAGTTCTTC
CSASGGGYNEQFF
>TRBV5-1|once|TRBJ1-1|-
TGCGCCAGCAGCCGCATAGGAGGGAACACTGAAGCTTTCTTT
CASSRIGGNTEAFF
>TRBV29-1|-|TRBJ1-2|-
TGCAGCGGTGCCACAGGGACGGGCGGCTACACCTTC
CSGATGTGGYTF
>TRBV9|-|TRBJ2-3|TRBD2
TGTGCCAGCAGCGCAATTCTTCCGGGACTAGCGGGAAACACAGATACGCAGTATTTT
CASSAILPGLAGNTDTQYF
>TRBV3-1|-|TRBJ2-4|-
TGTGCCAGCAGCCAAGTTTTTCCGGGACGGCTAGCCAAAAACATTCAGTACTTC
CASSQVFPGRLAKNIQYF
>TRBV20-1|-|TRBJ1-3|-
TGCAGTGCTAGAGGCCGGAGGGGCAGGGAGGCCGGAAACACCATATATTTT
CSARGRRGREAGNTIYF
>TRBV20-1|-|TRBJ2-1|TRBD2
TGCAGTGCGCTCGGGACTAGCGGGGCCAATGAGCAGTTCTTC
CSALGTSGANEQFF
>TRBV7-9|-|TRBJ2-6|-
TGTGCCAGCAGCGTAACCGGGACAAAATGGGCTGGGGCCAACGTCCTGACTTTC
CASSVTGTKWAGANVLTF
>TRBV6-5|-|TRBJ2-1|TRBD2
TGTGCCAGCACCTCCTGGCTAGCGGGCAATGAGCAGTTCTTC
CASTSWLAGNEQFF
>TRBV11-2|-|TRBJ2-5|-
TGTGCCAGCAGCACGATCAGGGAGCTCCAAGAGACCCAGTACTTC
CASSTIRELQETQYF
>TRBV30|-|TRBJ2-3|TRBD2
TGTGCCTGGAGTGTCACTAGCGGACCCACAGATACGCAGTATTTT
CAWSVTSGPTDTQYF
>TRBV20-1|-|TRBJ2-3|TRBD2
TGCAGTGCTAGAGATCTCCCAGCGGGGGACACAGATACGCAGTATTTT
CSARDLPAGDTDTQYF
>TRBV27|-|TRBJ2-5|TRBD1
TGTGCCAGCAGTTCCCGTAGAGCGGGACAGGGACGAGAGACCCAGTACTTC
CASSSRRAGQGRETQYF
>TRBV4-3|once|TRBJ1-1|-
TGCGCCAGCAGCCAAGAGTTGGGATCCACTGAAGCTTTCTTT
CASSQELGSTEAFF
>TRBV7-2|-|TRBJ1-6|TRBD1
TGTGCCAGCAGCTTAGCCGGGACAGGGGCTTCACCCCTCCACTTT
CASSLAGTGASPLHF
>TRBV11-2|-|TRBJ2-7|TRBD1
TGTGCCAGCAGCTTAGCGGGACAGGGGTACGACGAGCAGTACTTC
CASSLAGQGYDEQYF
>TRBV10-3|-|TRBJ2-3|-
TGTGCCATTAAGGGCGCCTTCAGCACAGATACGCAGTATTTT
CAIKGAFSTDTQYF
>TRBV7-2|-|TRBJ1-1|TRBD1
TGTGCCAGCAGCTTGGAGGACAGGGCTGAAGCTTTCTTT
CASSLEDRAEAFF
>TRBV24-1|-|TRBJ2-5|TRBD2
TGTGCCACCAGTGCTAAGCCGGGACTAGCGGGGGGGCGGCAAGAGACCCAGTACTTC
CATSAKPGLAGGRQETQYF
>TRBV29-1|-|TRBJ2-7|-
TGCAGCGCTTCGCCTCAGGGACGGGCCTACGAGCAGTACTTC
CSASPQGRAYEQYF
>TRBV7-3|once|TRBJ2-5|-
TGTGCCAGCAGTTTCCGGCCCCTAGAGACCCAGTACTTC
CASSFRPLETQYF
>TRBV30|once|TRBJ2-5|TRBD2
TGTGCCTGGAGTGGGACTAGCGGGGGGGCCGGGGAGACCCAGTACTTC
CAWSGTSGGAGETQYF
>TRBV19|once|TRBJ2-1|-
TGTGCCAGTAGTGTACGGGGGGCTTACGAGAATGAGCAGTTCTTC
CASSVRGAYENEQFF
>TRBV11-2|-|TRBJ1-2|-
TGTGCCAGCAGCTTAGTAGTGGCACCGAAAGGGGCAAACTATGGCTACACCTTC
CASSLVVAPKGANYGYTF
>TRBV7-2|-|TRBJ2-1|-
TGTGCCAGCAGCTTAGGGCACAGGGAGCAGTTCTTC
CASSLGHREQFF
>TRBV29-1|-|TRBJ2-2|-
TGCAGCGTTCAGTACTTGAACACCGGGGAGCTGTTTTTT
CSVQYLNTGELFF
>TRBV7-9|-|TRBJ2-2|-
TGTGCCAGCAGCCTAGGGTACGCCGGGGAGCTGTTTTTT
CASSLGYAGELFF
>TRBV5-1|-|TRBJ2-3|-
TGCGCCAGCAGCTTGTTTCCCCCACCGGCTTCCAATACGCAGTATTTT
CASSLFPPPASNTQYF
>TRBV5-1|-|TRBJ2-7|-
TGCGCCAGCAGGTCCACCCCTGCAGGGCGGACCTACGAGCAGTACTTC
CASRSTPAGRTYEQYF
>TRBV6-5|-|TRBJ2-7|TRBD2
TGTGCCAGCAGTTACACGGCCGGGGGGGGCGAGCAGTACTTC
CASSYTAGGGEQYF
>TRBV10-3|-|TRBJ2-1|-
TGTGCCACCCGCAATTCCGATGAGCAGTTCTTC
CATRNSDEQFF
>TRBV7-9|once|TRBJ2-2|-
TGTGCCAGCAGCCCCCCCGGGGGAGGAGGCACCGGGGAGCTGTTTTTT
CASSPPGGGGTGELFF
>TRBV2|-|TRBJ2-7|-
TGTGCCAGCAGCGAGGGGGGGACAGCCTACGAGCAGTACTTC
CASSEGGTAYEQYF
>TRBV20-1|-|TRBJ2-7|TRBD2
TGCAGTGCTGCGAGCGGGGGGGCTTCATACGAGCAGTACTTC
CSAASGGASYEQYF
>TRBV6-1|-|TRBJ2-5|-
TGTGCCAGCAGGGTTTGGGGGGACCAAGAGACCCAGTACTTC
CASRVWGDQETQYF